This T cell receptor (beta chain) was found in a study of blood T cell repertoires in COVID-19 (dated by TCRdb to the early 2020s). For the study in its entirety: Collaborator samples came from the United States, Italy and Spain and covered acute and convalescent phases of COVID-19. The prospective study material was composed of cDNA or gDNA derived from T cells, B-cell-depleted T cells, or PBMCs. The dataset comprised deeply sampled blood TCRbeta repertoires from subjects exposed to, actively infected with, or recovered from COVID-19. The repertoires were released in a freely available public database intended as a resource for research on the immune response to SARS-CoV-2. Samples came from the ongoing ImmuneRACE study (first 160 participants) plus 1,254 subjects from 6 global collaborators. Nearly every sample came with metadata listing a de-identified subject ID, COVID-19 status, age in years and sex. Where available, HLA class I and class II types were obtained from metadata supplied by the sample provider rather than from assay-based typing. Overall results and qualifications from the work: The amount of clinical and demographic metadata varied by source and participant and was provided uncurated.

Concerning this clone itself: It has no known antigen specificity. It has no much larger one-base neighbor in the sample; base qualities were not kept.

Each collaborating institution followed its own protocols to collect whole blood in K2EDTA tubes. For TCRbeta analysis, collaborators shipped samples in one of three forms: frozen whole blood, isolated PBMCs, or DNA extracted from either of those sample types. Cut back by 6 bases and 6 bases, the V and J ends lie 11 bases apart. The germline V gene (reference sequence) yields LNHDA for CDR1 and SQIVND for CDR2. Measured from the cysteine to the phenylalanine, the CDR3 is 13 residues long. Only the CDR3 part of the read is kept: 39 bases, read in frame from the first base. TCRbeta CDR3 regions were amplified from genomic DNA using the immunoSEQ Assay, a bias-controlled multiplex PCR. On the study's bioinformatics: The number of nucleated cells in each sample was estimated from the amplification of reference gene primers within the assay. To quantify the absolute abundance of each unique TCRbeta CDR3 rearrangement, sequence reads were collapsed and filtered. For each sample, productive Simpson clonality was calculated by taking the square root of Simpson's diversity index across productive rearrangements. TCRdb provides this immuneACCESS table in a form limited to in-frame rearrangements. Some clones are lacking; in checked studies, under half of them reflect an unresolved V gene, and why the rest are absent is not known. V and J calls and clone size are those listed in that table; D and trimming were worked out from the DNA. Recorded for this sample are about 140,000 clones; approximately 80% of them occurred a single time. The ten largest clones take up 3.5% to 5.5% of the sample.

In this chain, TRBV19 is recombined with TRBJ2-2; TRBD1 is perhaps the D gene, given 5 matching bases. The TCR was taken from a woman aged 80 or older with active or convalescent COVID-19. Sequenced sample: peripheral blood. The encoded CDR3 is CASRIDRAGELFF. The sequenced DNA: TGTGCCAGTAGGATTGACAGAGCCGGGGAGCTGTTTTTT.